Below are 30 T cell receptor beta chains sequenced from a single sample in a study of blood T cell repertoires in COVID-19. Sequencing used immunoSEQ multiplex PCR; TCRdb keeps in-frame clones, though not all of them. In the table there are some 400,000 clones, 80% to 90% of which are singletons. The material sequenced was PBMCs or T cells enriched from blood (not recorded which). Every receptor here comes from a man aged 25 to 40 who had recovered from COVID-19.

This chain connects TRBV7-9 to TRBJ2-3; 9 nucleotides match TRBD1. V shed 5 bases, J shed 4 bases, and the junction held 13 bases outside the gene matches. The CDR3 extends over 17 amino acids. Germline V gene data show CDR1 as SEHNR and CDR2 as FQNEAQ (reference sequence). The CDR3 loop is CASSPQPGQGLPDTQYF. In DNA form, the CDR3 reads TGTGCCAGCAGCCCCCAGCCGGGACAGGGACTTCCAGATACGCAGTATTTT.

The rearrangement links TRBV4-1 to TRBJ2-7; 7 bases align to TRBD2. This CDR3 contains 16 residues. CDR1 and CDR2 from the germline V gene are MGHRA and YSYEKL. J was trimmed by 3 bases and V by 4 bases; bases with no gene match: 12. The CDR3, as DNA: TGCGCCAGCAGCCGAGGACTAGAGCGGGGATACTACGAGCAGTACTTC. It encodes CASSRGLERGYYEQYF.

This clone has a single count. The genes are TRBV15 and TRBJ2-2; 9 nucleotides agree with TRBD1. V shed 0 bases, J shed 4 bases, and the junction held 6 bases outside the gene matches. Germline V gives CDR1 LNHNV, CDR2 YYDKDF (reference sequence). The length of the CDR3 is 17 residues. The chain's CDR3 is CATSRDQGQGGTGELFF. Written as DNA, the CDR3 is TGTGCCACCAGCAGAGATCAGGGACAGGGAGGCACCGGGGAGCTGTTTTTT.

The rearrangement joins TRBV5-5 to TRBJ1-4; tentative D call: TRBD1 (6 bases). The CDR3 loop spans 14 amino acids. V shed 2 bases and J shed 3 bases, with 8 bases lying between them. Germline V CDR1 and CDR2: SGHKS, YYEKEE (reference sequence). The DNA for the CDR3 is TGTGCCAGCAGCTTCGGGGGGCCTAATGAAAAACTGTTTTTT. It translates to CASSFGGPNEKLFF.

V usage is TRBV28 and J usage is TRBJ2-1; TRBD2 matches at 9 bases. Trimming cost V 5 bases and J 4 bases; bases outside gene matches: 3. This CDR3 is built from 14 residues. Germline CDR1 and CDR2: MDHEN and SYDVKM. The CDR3: CASSPLAGYNEQFF. The CDR3 coding sequence is TGTGCCAGCAGTCCGCTAGCGGGGTACAATGAGCAGTTCTTC.

The gene calls are TRBV11-1 and TRBJ2-7; 10 bases align to TRBD1. This CDR3 has 15 amino acids. Germline lookup yields CDR1 SGHAT and CDR2 FQDESV (reference sequence). V trimming: 5 bases; J trimming: 4 bases; junction bases outside the gene matches: 8. In nucleotides, the CDR3 is TGTGCCAGCAGCCTGGGACAGGGGTTTAGGTACGAGCAGTACTTC. Its translation: CASSLGQGFRYEQYF. The full variable domain, rest sourced from reference TRBV11-1 and TRBJ2-7, is EAEVAQSPRYKITEKSQAVAFWCDPISGHATLYWYRQILGQGPELLVQFQDESVVDDSQLPKDRFSAERLKGVDSTLKIQPAELGDSAMYLCASSLGQGFRYEQYFGPGTRLTVT.

The V call is TRBV11-3, the J call TRBJ2-3; D call uncertain. V was trimmed by 1 base and J by 2 bases, leaving 4 bases between them. The CDR3 runs 13 residues. Germline CDR1 is SGHNT and CDR2 is YENEEA. As DNA, the CDR3 is TGTGCCAGCAGCTTAGTCCTCACAGATACGCAGTATTTT. It encodes CASSLVLTDTQYF.

The count of this clone is one. The chain has TRBV9 and TRBJ2-2; 14 nucleotides agree with TRBD2. The CDR3 contains 16 residues. Looked up from germline, CDR1 is SGDLS and CDR2 is YYNGEE. V shed 3 bases and J 6 bases; nucleotides not matched to a gene: 4. The CDR3 sequence is CASSEGLAGDSGELFF. DNA of the CDR3: TGTGCCAGCAGCGAGGGACTAGCGGGAGACTCCGGGGAGCTGTTTTTT.

The J gene is TRBJ1-1, the V gene TRBV5-1; no clear D. CDR1 and CDR2 from the germline V gene are SGHRS and YFSETQ. V lost 2 bases, J lost 0 bases, and 11 bases lay in between. The CDR3 is 15 amino acids. The CDR3 is CASSFLPNMNTEAFF. The CDR3 nucleotides are TGCGCCAGCAGCTTCTTACCAAACATGAACACTGAAGCTTTCTTT.

V is TRBV10-3 and J is TRBJ2-5; 8 bases are a match to TRBD2. Germline CDR1 ENHRY, CDR2 SYGVKD. The CDR3 extends over 15 amino acids. Unmatched junction bases numbered 6, after V lost 3 bases and J lost 3 bases. The CDR3 sequence: CAISDPGLGKETQYF. The DNA for the CDR3 is TGTGCCATCAGTGACCCGGGACTAGGTAAAGAGACCCAGTACTTC.

The chain recombines TRBV6-5 with TRBJ2-3; 7 nucleotides line up with TRBD2. The J segment lost 7 bases and the V segment lost 9 bases, leaving 7 bases of the junction unmatched. In germline, CDR1 is MNHEY, CDR2 SVGAGI. CDR3 size: 12 residues. CDR3 amino acids: CASGAGEHTQYF. CDR3 sequence (DNA): TGTGCCAGTGGGGCGGGGGAGCATACGCAGTATTTT.

This chain connects TRBV6-5 to TRBJ1-5; D ambiguous. There are 16 residues in the CDR3. V gave up 0 bases and J gave up 0 bases, with 9 bases separating them. CDR1 is MNHEY, CDR2 SVGAGI, per germline. As DNA, the CDR3 is TGTGCCAGCAGTTACTCTGGGCCCTTTAGCAATCAGCCCCAGCATTTT. Translating it yields CASSYSGPFSNQPQHF.

The chain recombines TRBV28 with TRBJ1-6, with D uncertain. This CDR3 contains 11 residues. Germline V gene lookup returns CDR1 MDHEN and CDR2 SYDVKM. V gave up 3 bases and J gave up 14 bases, with 8 bases separating them. CDR3 amino acids: CASSFASALHF. The CDR3 DNA reads as TGTGCCAGCAGTTTTGCCTCGGCCCTCCACTTT. Full variable domain (remainder filled in from reference TRBV28 and TRBJ1-6): DVKVTQSSRYLVKRTGEKVFLECVQDMDHENMFWYRQDPGLGLRLIYFSYDVKMKEKGDIPEGYSVSREKKERFSLILESASTNQTSMYLCASSFASALHFGNGTRLTVT.

J is TRBJ1-5 and V is TRBV21-1; TRBD1, as called in the table, went unchecked against the DNA. TRBV21-1 is an annotated pseudogene. The CDR3 covers 17 residues. CDR3 residues: CASSKVGDRVSNQPQHF. In DNA, the CDR3 is TGTGCCAGCAGCAAAGTGGGGGACAGGGTCAGCAATCAGCCCCAGCATTTT.

The V and J genes are TRBV6-1 and TRBJ1-5; the D is unclear. V shed 3 bases and J shed 0 bases, with 12 bases lying between them. Germline V CDR1 and CDR2: MNHNS, SASEGT. This CDR3 is built from 16 residues. CDR3 DNA sequence: TGTGCCAGCAGTGAGATCGCAGGAAATAGCAATCAGCCCCAGCATTTT. Translation gives CASSEIAGNSNQPQHF.

The J gene is TRBJ2-7, the V gene TRBV18, with 9 bases matching TRBD2. CDR3 length equals 15 residues. The trim removed 5 bases at V and 0 bases at J, leaving 5 bases unmatched. CDR1 is KGHSH and CDR2 is LQKENI in the germline V gene. The CDR3 here is CASSLAGALSYEQYF. DNA for the CDR3: TGTGCCAGCTCATTAGCGGGAGCCCTCTCCTACGAGCAGTACTTC.

J is TRBJ1-4 and V is TRBV14; D is unresolved. The ends were cut back, 1 base at V and 7 bases at J, with 7 bases in the middle. Per the germline V gene, CDR1 is SGHDN and CDR2 is FVKESK. The CDR3 runs 13 residues. CDR3 sequence (DNA): TGTGCCAGCAGCCAAGGTTTCGGTGAAAAACTGTTTTTT. Translation gives CASSQGFGEKLFF.

This clone was observed once. The chain combines TRBV5-1 with TRBJ2-1, with TRBD2 matching over 9 bases. Per the germline V gene, CDR1 is SGHRS and CDR2 is YFSETQ. Trimming at V came to 5 bases and at J to 0 bases, leaving 0 bases not matched to a gene. The CDR3 extends over 14 amino acids. The CDR3, as DNA: TGCGCCAGCAGGACTAGCGGCTCCTACAATGAGCAGTTCTTC. Amino acid sequence: CASRTSGSYNEQFF.

V is TRBV7-9 and J is TRBJ2-5; 8 nucleotides agree with TRBD2. V lost 2 bases, J lost 7 bases, and 6 bases stayed unmatched. The CDR3 is 14 residues long. Germline CDR1 is SEHNR and CDR2 is FQNEAQ (reference sequence). CDR3 nucleotide sequence: TGTGCCAGCAGCTTACAAGCGGGGGCGGGGACCCAGTACTTC. Encoded protein: CASSLQAGAGTQYF. Looking up the rest from reference TRBV7-9 and TRBJ2-5 gives the full variable domain: DTGVSQNPRHKITKRGQNVTFRCDPISEHNRLYWYRQTLGQGPEFLTYFQNEAQLEKSRLLSDRFSAERPKGSFSTLEIQRTEQGDSAMYLCASSLQAGAGTQYFGPGTRLLVL.

The chain carries TRBV19 and TRBJ1-3; a weak D match, TRBD1 (5 bases). This CDR3 comprises 16 residues. Germline values: CDR1 LNHDA, CDR2 SQIVND (reference sequence). The germline V and J ends were trimmed by 5 bases and 4 bases, with 18 bases remaining between them. The CDR3 is CASSPRQSLYGNTIYF. The DNA of the CDR3 is TGTGCCAGTAGTCCCCGACAGTCACTTTACGGAAACACCATATATTTT. Combining the CDR3 with reference TRBV19 and TRBJ1-3 gives the whole variable domain DGGITQSPKYLFRKEGQNVTLSCEQNLNHDAMYWYRQDPGQGLRLIYYSQIVNDFQKGDIAEGYSVSREKKESFPLTVTSAQKNPTAFYLCASSPRQSLYGNTIYFGEGSWLTVV.

The V gene is TRBV19, the J gene TRBJ1-3; weak D call: TRBD1 (5 bases). Germline lookup yields CDR1 LNHDA and CDR2 SQIVND (reference sequence). CDR3 size: 15 residues. V lost 6 bases, J lost 0 bases, and 12 bases lay in between. The CDR3 loop reads CASRVQANSGNTIYF. The CDR3 nucleotides read TGTGCCAGTAGAGTACAGGCCAACTCTGGAAACACCATATATTTT.

CDR3 in amino acids: CASSVEGLDTDTQYF. The CDR3 bases are TGTGCCAGCAGTGTTGAGGGACTCGACACAGATACGCAGTATTTT. The genes are TRBV6-4 and TRBJ2-3; maybe TRBD2 (6 bases). CDR1 MRHNA and CDR2 SNTAGT come from the germline V gene. V was cut by 4 bases and J by 2 bases, with 13 bases left in between. The length of the CDR3 is 15 residues.

J is TRBJ2-1 and V is TRBV25-1; TRBD1 matches 7 bases. V shed 6 bases, J shed 1 base, and the junction held 6 bases outside the gene matches. Germline-derived CDR1 and CDR2 are MGHDK and SYGVNS. The length of the CDR3 is 15 residues. Here the CDR3 DNA reads TGTGCCAGCAGAATACAGGGGAGATCCTACAATGAGCAGTTCTTC. Translated, it gives CASRIQGRSYNEQFF.

The rearrangement joins TRBV9 to TRBJ1-2; perhaps TRBD1 as D (5 bases). CDR3 length: 11 residues. V lost 7 bases and J 13 bases, leaving 17 bases between the germline ends. Germline V gene sequence: CDR1 SGDLS, CDR2 YYNGEE. The CDR3 here is CASASGLWFTF. CDR3 nucleotides: TGTGCCAGCGCCTCGGGACTATGGTTCACCTTC.

The chain couples TRBV10-1 to TRBJ2-2; 9 positions match TRBD2. This CDR3 spans 15 amino acids. J was trimmed by 5 bases and V by 1 base; bases with no gene match: 2. Germline V lookup: CDR1 WNHNN, CDR2 SYGVQD (reference sequence). DNA of the CDR3: TGCGCCAGCAGTGAGTTAGCGGGAGTGACCGGGGAGCTGTTTTTT. It specifies CASSELAGVTGELFF.

The V call is TRBV4-1, the J call TRBJ1-3; D is perhaps TRBD1 (6 bases). Trimming stripped 1 base from V and 4 bases from J, with 11 bases between. CDR3 size: 15 residues. Germline CDR1 and CDR2: MGHRA and YSYEKL. The CDR3 DNA is TGCGCCAGCAGCCAAGTGGGGGCAGCCGGAAACACCATATATTTT. Encoded protein: CASSQVGAAGNTIYF.

The chain is built from TRBV7-6 and TRBJ2-5, with 7 bases identical to TRBD2. After removal of 2 bases from V and 5 bases from J, the junction contained 11 bases not matched to a gene. The CDR3 loop spans 16 amino acids. Germline CDR1 SGHVS, CDR2 FNYEAQ. CDR3 coding DNA: TGTGCCAGCAGCTTATCGCTGGGGCAAGCGGGGGAGACCCAGTACTTC. This gives the protein CASSLSLGQAGETQYF.

V is TRBV28 and J is TRBJ1-1, with 9 bases that match TRBD1. CDR3 length equals 15 residues. V gave up 2 bases and J gave up 1 base; unmatched junction bases: 2. The V gene's germline CDR1 is MDHEN and CDR2 SYDVKM. CDR3 coding DNA: TGTGCCAGCAGTTTACCGGGACAGGGGAACACTGAAGCTTTCTTT. Translated: CASSLPGQGNTEAFF.

J is TRBJ2-7 and V is TRBV9, with 8 bases matching TRBD2. CDR1 and CDR2 from the germline V gene are SGDLS and YYNGEE. Trimming cost V 4 bases and J 1 base; bases outside gene matches: 16. The CDR3 runs 18 residues. The CDR3 region is CASSPRPLTRGGSYEQYF. The CDR3 DNA is TGTGCCAGCAGCCCTCGACCCCTGACTCGGGGGGGGTCCTACGAGCAGTACTTC.

The chain has TRBV19 and TRBJ1-1; D remains ambiguous. Germline CDR1 is LNHDA and CDR2 is SQIVND (reference sequence). Trimming stripped 5 bases from V and 1 base from J, with 8 bases between. The CDR3 length is 13 residues. The CDR3: CASSSTENTEAFF. For the CDR3, the DNA is TGTGCCAGTAGTTCCACAGAGAACACTGAAGCTTTCTTT.